This T cell receptor beta chain is from a study of T cell changes during pregnancy in multiple sclerosis. The CDR3 length is 14 residues. V dropped 7 bases and J dropped 5; count of bases not matched to a gene: 11. Germline V gives CDR1 MNHEY, CDR2 SVGAGI. Some clones are missing from TCRdb's copy, which holds only in-frame ones; the method was immunoSEQ multiplex PCR. The data contain about 100,000 clones, over 80% of them singletons. This specimen was peripheral blood, taken after pregnancy. The rearrangement joins TRBV6-5 to TRBJ2-7; 7 bases line up with TRBD2. This sequence originates from a female donor with multiple sclerosis, enrolled in a pregnancy study. This CDR3 is CASMSGGANDEQYF. In DNA, the CDR3 is TGTGCCAGCATGTCGGGGGGAGCTAACGACGAGCAGTACTTC.